These T cell receptor beta chains were read from a single sample in a study of OX40 agonist ivuxolimab in advanced cancers. The data were produced by immunoSEQ multiplex PCR, yet TCRdb's version contains in-frame clones alone and is incomplete. Of roughly 12,000 clones in the sample, 65% to 75% were seen once. Sequences were derived from CD4+ or CD8+ T cells sorted from blood, sampled in a trial of the OX40 agonist ivuxolimab. The receptor source for this set is an adult with an advanced solid tumor such as melanoma, head and neck, liver or kidney cancer. The conserved cysteine and the conserved F or W are not part of the CDR3 here.

CDR3 protein	CDR3 length	J gene	V gene
ASKDRSNTEAF	11	TRBJ1-1	TRBV2
ASSAGARGYAEAF	13	TRBJ1-1	TRBV6-1
ASRRGRTNNEQF	12	TRBJ2-1	TRBV7-8
ASTWQGLGETQY	12	TRBJ2-5	TRBV6-1
ASSLGGGYNEQF	12	TRBJ2-1	TRBV7-6
AGGTARYYEQY	11	TRBJ2-7	TRBV2
ASSLWEGARNEQF	13	TRBJ2-1	TRBV27
ASTWTGGDTGELF	13	TRBJ2-2	TRBV10-2
ASSEARGSVDYNEQF	15	TRBJ2-1	TRBV2
ASRNGHYNEQF	11	TRBJ2-1	TRBV27
ASSKTGGYGYT	11	TRBJ1-2	TRBV5-4
ASSPGFGRFSYEQY	14	TRBJ2-7	TRBV11-2
ASSVGVGSYNEQF	13	TRBJ2-1	TRBV9
ASCDENGEAF	10	TRBJ1-1	TRBV6-5
ASSDREGLNEQY	12	TRBJ2-7	TRBV7-9
ASSLAVYNSPLH	12	TRBJ1-6	TRBV7-9
ASSSRPGHTDTQY	13	TRBJ2-3	TRBV11-2
ASSSTANRDKYEQY	14	TRBJ2-7	TRBV11-2
ASSYSGDSVYGYT	13	TRBJ1-2	TRBV6-5
ASRSSKNSAEAF	12	TRBJ1-1	TRBV7-9
ASSTGQGEGNTIY	13	TRBJ1-3	TRBV27
ASSVREAGNTIY	12	TRBJ1-3	TRBV9
ASSGGQGKGNTIY	13	TRBJ1-3	TRBV2
ASSSSGRQPQH	11	TRBJ1-5	TRBV6-1
ASSLIEGLNTEAF	13	TRBJ1-1	TRBV28
ASSPDRDRETQY	12	TRBJ2-5	TRBV7-9
ASSLDGSSGNTIY	13	TRBJ1-3	TRBV7-6
ASSEDRTGGDEKLF	14	TRBJ1-4	TRBV6-1
ASGSNIVGPSGRAEAYEQY	19	TRBJ2-7	TRBV12-5
ASRSEGAWGETQY	13	TRBJ2-5	TRBV27
ASSLLGHRNEQF	12	TRBJ2-1	TRBV7-9
ASSSLRPGSGETQY	14	TRBJ2-5	TRBV6-5
ASSPGPNKNTGELF	14	TRBJ2-2	TRBV7-3
ASRNPGQGALGTGELF	16	TRBJ2-2	TRBV28
ASSLGGAGELF	11	TRBJ2-2	TRBV7-6
ASSQVRNTEAF	11	TRBJ1-1	TRBV4-1
ASSLGGEAF	9	TRBJ1-1	TRBV7-2
ASSKALGRGQRNEQF	15	TRBJ2-1	TRBV21-1
ASSLIGREDEQF	12	TRBJ2-1	TRBV7-9
ASSVTGHPSSYNEQF	15	TRBJ2-1	TRBV9
ATAPADRYEQY	11	TRBJ2-7	TRBV10-3
ATASGANVLT	10	TRBJ2-6	TRBV2
ASSGQGWDEQY	11	TRBJ2-7	TRBV2
ASSVGGRSTDTQY	13	TRBJ2-3	TRBV9
ASSEKTQGDTEAF	13	TRBJ1-1	TRBV25-1
ASSYGWGNQPQH	12	TRBJ1-5	TRBV19
ASSSITDTQY	10	TRBJ2-3	TRBV27
ASSYLSTGGETQY	13	TRBJ2-5	TRBV6-5
ASSPWGYNEQF	11	TRBJ2-1	TRBV7-9